Described below is a single T cell receptor beta chain sequence and its context. Its target is unknown. The data belong to a study of T cell responses to AZD1222 COVID-19 vaccine. Whole-study results and caveats: Once two AZD1222 doses were given, Spike-specific TCR breadth and depth went up. There were vaccine-associated CD4 TCRs across spike, dominant at 160-218 and 743-854. Donors skewed white British and female; clonal diversity was possibly underestimated.

The protocol was immunoSEQ multiplex PCR, while the TCRdb copy is restricted to in-frame clones and leaves out a portion. The sample has around 140,000 clones, roughly 87% seen once; the top ten hold 4.5% to 6%. This sample comprised peripheral blood, obtained on day 0 of AZD1222 vaccination. This TCR came from an adult in good health.

Here the CDR3 DNA reads TGTGCCAGTAGTACCCATGTAGGGGATCGGCAGCCCCAGCATTTT. Encoded protein: CASSTHVGDRQPQHF. J is TRBJ1-5 and V is TRBV19; weak D call: TRBD1 (5 bases). Per the germline V gene, CDR1 is LNHDA and CDR2 is SQIVND (reference sequence). The CDR3 consists of 15 residues. V lost 4 bases and J lost 7, with 17 bases in between.